In this sample, the clone carrying this TCR beta chain turned up a few times. This record belongs to a study of blood T cell repertoires in COVID-19. The CDR3 has 15 amino acids. V was pared by 3 bases and J by 0 bases, with 5 bases of the junction left unmatched. Germline V gives CDR1 SGHKS, CDR2 YYEKEE (reference sequence). Repertoires were generated with immunoSEQ multiplex PCR, while TCRdb's copy carries only in-frame clones and drops some. In the table there are about 120,000 clones, about 83% of which are singletons. The J gene is TRBJ1-1, the V gene TRBV5-5, with 7 bases lining up with TRBD1. The material sequenced was peripheral blood. The sequence was obtained from a woman aged 50 to 60 with acute or convalescent COVID-19. CDR3 DNA sequence: TGTGCCAGCAGCTCCCTCACAGGGGTGAACACTGAAGCTTTCTTT. It is translated as CASSSLTGVNTEAFF.